These T cell receptor beta chains were read from a single sample in a study of T cell responses to AZD1222 COVID-19 vaccine. Produced via immunoSEQ multiplex PCR; TCRdb's table is partial and in-frame only. The repertoire holds 90,000 to 120,000 clones, with roughly 90% as singletons. Material: peripheral blood, obtained on day 0 of AZD1222 vaccination. Every receptor here comes from an adult in good health. CDR3s include the opening cysteine and the closing phenylalanine or tryptophan. Fields, in order: CDR3 DNA, CDR3 protein, D gene, clone size, J gene, V gene. The D gene is left open where the match is weak. Some rows mark clone size as missing; the rest say once, few, many or name a class of expanded clone.

CDR3nt: TGTGCCAGCAGCAAAGCAATGCCCAAAAACACTGAAGCTTTCTTT
CDR3aa: CASSKAMPKNTEAFF
d_gene: -
abundance: -
j_gene: TRBJ1-1
v_gene: TRBV21-1

CDR3nt: TGTGCCAGCAGCATTGATGAGGGTCAGCCCCAGCATTTT
CDR3aa: CASSIDEGQPQHF
d_gene: -
abundance: once
j_gene: TRBJ1-5
v_gene: TRBV7-3

CDR3nt: TGCGCCAGCAGCTTGCTTCGACCCTTAGGGGATGAGCAGTTCTTC
CDR3aa: CASSLLRPLGDEQFF
d_gene: -
abundance: -
j_gene: TRBJ2-1
v_gene: TRBV5-1

CDR3nt: TGTGCCAGCAGTAAAAACAGGGTTCGCACCTACGAGCAGTACTTC
CDR3aa: CASSKNRVRTYEQYF
d_gene: -
abundance: -
j_gene: TRBJ2-7
v_gene: TRBV27

CDR3nt: TGCGCCAGCAGCGCAAGCTGGGCCACAGATACGCAGTATTTT
CDR3aa: CASSASWATDTQYF
d_gene: -
abundance: -
j_gene: TRBJ2-3
v_gene: TRBV5-1

CDR3nt: TGCAGCGTGGCGGAGAGAGGGACTAGCGGGGGGCAGGCGGATACGCAGTATTTT
CDR3aa: CSVAERGTSGGQADTQYF
d_gene: TRBD2
abundance: -
j_gene: TRBJ2-3
v_gene: TRBV29-1

CDR3nt: TGTGCCAGCAGCCTTGGGACAGGAAGAGACCGGGAGCAGTACTTC
CDR3aa: CASSLGTGRDREQYF
d_gene: -
abundance: -
j_gene: TRBJ2-7
v_gene: TRBV21-1

CDR3nt: TGCGCCAGCAGCTTGACAGGGGGCAACTATGGCTACACCTTC
CDR3aa: CASSLTGGNYGYTF
d_gene: TRBD1
abundance: -
j_gene: TRBJ1-2
v_gene: TRBV5-1

CDR3nt: TGTGCCAGCAGCTTACTGACAGGACAAGAGACCCAGTACTTC
CDR3aa: CASSLLTGQETQYF
d_gene: -
abundance: -
j_gene: TRBJ2-5
v_gene: TRBV7-9

CDR3nt: TGTGCCAGCCTCTGGTACTATGGCTACACCTTC
CDR3aa: CASLWYYGYTF
d_gene: -
abundance: -
j_gene: TRBJ1-2
v_gene: TRBV12-3/TRBV12-4

CDR3nt: TGTGCCAGCTCACCACCGTCCGGGACTATGCTCGGCGAGCAGTACTTC
CDR3aa: CASSPPSGTMLGEQYF
d_gene: TRBD2
abundance: -
j_gene: TRBJ2-7
v_gene: TRBV18

CDR3nt: TGTGCCAGCAGCTTAAACGGAGCCTACGAGCAGTACTTC
CDR3aa: CASSLNGAYEQYF
d_gene: -
abundance: -
j_gene: TRBJ2-7
v_gene: TRBV7-2

CDR3nt: TGTGCCAGCAGCCAAGGAACAAGAGCTGAAGCTTTCTTT
CDR3aa: CASSQGTRAEAFF
d_gene: -
abundance: few
j_gene: TRBJ1-1
v_gene: TRBV3-1/TRBV3-2

CDR3nt: TGTGCCAGCAGCCCCTCGACAGGGCCATTGGAGGGCTACACCTTC
CDR3aa: CASSPSTGPLEGYTF
d_gene: TRBD1
abundance: -
j_gene: TRBJ1-2
v_gene: TRBV7-3

CDR3nt: TGTGCCAGCAGTTTCCGAGGGGGTAACCTCTACAATGAGCAGTTCTTC
CDR3aa: CASSFRGGNLYNEQFF
d_gene: -
abundance: -
j_gene: TRBJ2-1
v_gene: TRBV27

CDR3nt: TGTGCCAGCAGCTTGGAGGATCGGGGCTACACCTTC
CDR3aa: CASSLEDRGYTF
d_gene: -
abundance: -
j_gene: TRBJ1-2
v_gene: TRBV5-4

CDR3nt: TGTGCCAGCAGCGTAGCTTTGTCAGCCGAGCAGTACTTC
CDR3aa: CASSVALSAEQYF
d_gene: -
abundance: -
j_gene: TRBJ2-7
v_gene: TRBV9

CDR3nt: TGTGCCAGCAGCTCCTCCCCCGAGGCCTACGAGCAGTACTTC
CDR3aa: CASSSSPEAYEQYF
d_gene: -
abundance: -
j_gene: TRBJ2-7
v_gene: TRBV6-6

CDR3nt: TGTGCCAGTAGTATGGGGGTAGTAGGGGGCAATGAGCAGTTCTTC
CDR3aa: CASSMGVVGGNEQFF
d_gene: -
abundance: -
j_gene: TRBJ2-1
v_gene: TRBV19

CDR3nt: TGTGCCAGCAGCCTGGGGGCGCGGGCGGAAAAACTGTTTTTT
CDR3aa: CASSLGARAEKLFF
d_gene: -
abundance: -
j_gene: TRBJ1-4
v_gene: TRBV7-2

CDR3nt: TGTGCCAGTAGTACAGGGGGCCTCGGCACTGAAGCTTTCTTT
CDR3aa: CASSTGGLGTEAFF
d_gene: TRBD1
abundance: -
j_gene: TRBJ1-1
v_gene: TRBV19

CDR3nt: TGTGCCAGCAGCCGACAGGGATCTAACACTGAAGCTTTCTTT
CDR3aa: CASSRQGSNTEAFF
d_gene: TRBD1
abundance: -
j_gene: TRBJ1-1
v_gene: TRBV6-2/TRBV6-3

CDR3nt: TGTGCCAGCGGATTAAAGCTAGCGGGAGACAATGAGCAGTTCTTC
CDR3aa: CASGLKLAGDNEQFF
d_gene: TRBD2
abundance: -
j_gene: TRBJ2-1
v_gene: TRBV28

CDR3nt: TGTGCCAGCAGTCTTGGGACAGGGTACGGTTCACCCCTCCACTTT
CDR3aa: CASSLGTGYGSPLHF
d_gene: TRBD1
abundance: -
j_gene: TRBJ1-6
v_gene: TRBV28

CDR3nt: TGTGCCAGTAAAGACCCTAACTACAATGAGCAGTTCTTC
CDR3aa: CASKDPNYNEQFF
d_gene: -
abundance: -
j_gene: TRBJ2-1
v_gene: TRBV19

CDR3nt: TGTGCCTGGAGTCGGGGAGGGGCCTACGAGCAGTACTTC
CDR3aa: CAWSRGGAYEQYF
d_gene: TRBD2
abundance: -
j_gene: TRBJ2-7
v_gene: TRBV30

CDR3nt: TGTGCCAGCAGACAGGGGAATTCACCCCTCCACTTT
CDR3aa: CASRQGNSPLHF
d_gene: TRBD1
abundance: -
j_gene: TRBJ1-6
v_gene: TRBV9

CDR3nt: TGTGCCAGCAGCCTCGGGACAGGGGATGGCTACACCTTC
CDR3aa: CASSLGTGDGYTF
d_gene: TRBD1
abundance: -
j_gene: TRBJ1-2
v_gene: TRBV7-3

CDR3nt: TGTGCCAGCAGTGGGACAGGGCTCTCTGGGGCCAACGTCCTGACTTTC
CDR3aa: CASSGTGLSGANVLTF
d_gene: TRBD1
abundance: once
j_gene: TRBJ2-6
v_gene: TRBV6-1

CDR3nt: TGTGCCAGCACCGCGCCGAGCGGGAGTTCTGGGGAGCTGTTTTTT
CDR3aa: CASTAPSGSSGELFF
d_gene: TRBD2
abundance: -
j_gene: TRBJ2-2
v_gene: TRBV6-5

CDR3nt: TGTGCCAGCAGCCCTGCTGGGCCGAACTATGGCTACACCTTC
CDR3aa: CASSPAGPNYGYTF
d_gene: -
abundance: -
j_gene: TRBJ1-2
v_gene: TRBV7-9

CDR3nt: TGTGCCAGCAGCGTAGACACTAGCGGGAGTAATGAGCAGTTCTTC
CDR3aa: CASSVDTSGSNEQFF
d_gene: TRBD2
abundance: -
j_gene: TRBJ2-1
v_gene: TRBV9